These 26 T cell receptor beta chains originate from one sample sequenced in a study of T-cell reconstitution after alpha-beta-depleted transplantation in children. It was with unique molecular identifiers that the TCRbeta library was prepared. In TCRdb, the PCR reads were re-called with MiXCR into one record per CDR3 protein. The table records approximately 520,000 distinct CDR3 sequences, about 10% of them present only once. The material sequenced was PBMCs, mostly from graft donor cells, taken 180 days after TCRalphabeta/CD19-depleted stem cell transplant. Receptors originate from a female patient between 2 and 15 years old who had a stem cell transplant for aplastic anemia, so the T cells may come from the graft donor.

With respect to this clonotype: The junction shows a germline mismatch at one end, possibly a read error. The chain joins TRBV7-3 to TRBJ2-7, with 11 nucleotides matching TRBD2. CDR1 and CDR2 (germline): SGHTA, FQGTGA. This CDR3 spans 15 amino acids. The CDR3 protein is CASGLAGGPQYEQYF. The CDR3 coding sequence is TGTGCCAGCGGCTTAGCGGGAGGGCCTCAGTACGAGCAGTACTTC.

This clonotype was detected a few times. The chain is built from TRBV28 and TRBJ1-4; TRBD1 might be the D (6 bases). The germline V gene has CDR1 MDHEN and CDR2 SYDVKM. The V end was cut by 7 bases, the J end by 6 bases, with 15 bases between. This CDR3 contains 14 residues. The CDR3 protein is CASTLRGADEKLFF. CDR3 nucleotide sequence: TGTGCCAGCACCCTCCGGGGGGCGGATGAAAAACTGTTTTTT.

This clonotype was detected only a few times. The V and J genes are TRBV12-3 or TRBV12-4 and TRBJ2-1; TRBD1 agrees at 7 bases. V was clipped by 5 bases and J by 2 bases; unmatched bases: 9. This CDR3 comprises 16 residues. The CDR3 sequence is CASSMQQGPTYNEQFF. CDR3 sequence (DNA): TGTGCCAGCAGTATGCAACAGGGGCCAACCTACAATGAGCAGTTCTTC.

This clonotype was recorded a few times. This sequence joins TRBV6-5 and TRBJ2-5; D is undetermined. Germline CDR1 is MNHEY and CDR2 is SVGAGI. Trimming left V 2 bases short and J 2 bases short, with 12 bases between. This CDR3 region has 15 residues. The CDR3 nucleotides read TGTGCCAGCAGTTACCTCCTACTCGGACAAGAGACCCAGTACTTC. Encoded protein: CASSYLLLGQETQYF.

The V and J genes are TRBV28 and TRBJ2-7; 8 bases match TRBD1. From germline, CDR1 is MDHEN and CDR2 SYDVKM. The CDR3 has 13 amino acids. V lost 5 bases and J lost 7; bases outside the gene matches: 7. The CDR3: CASSPRTGWEQYF. CDR3 bases: TGTGCCAGCAGTCCCAGGACAGGGTGGGAGCAGTACTTC.

V usage is TRBV7-9 and J usage is TRBJ1-5; TRBD1 matches at 7 bases. The length of the CDR3 is 15 residues. J was trimmed by 0 bases and V by 5 bases; bases with no gene match: 4. Looked up from germline, CDR1 is SEHNR and CDR2 is FQNEAQ (reference sequence). The CDR3 DNA sequence: TGTGCCAGCAGCGGGACAGCTTATAGCAATCAGCCCCAGCATTTT. It is translated as CASSGTAYSNQPQHF.

The chain carries TRBV5-8 and TRBJ2-1, with 9 bases that match TRBD2. This CDR3 region has 16 residues. V shed 0 bases, J shed 4 bases, and the junction held 5 bases outside the gene matches. The germline gives CDR1 SGHTS, CDR2 YDEGEE. CDR3 sequence (DNA): TGTGCCAGCAGCTTGGCTAGACTAGCGGCTTACAATGAGCAGTTCTTC. Its translation is CASSLARLAAYNEQFF. Using reference TRBV5-8 and TRBJ2-1 for the parts outside the CDR3, the full variable domain is EAGVTQSPTHLIKTRGQQATLRCSPISGHTSVYWYQQALGLGLQFLLWYDEGEERNRGNFPPRFSGRQFPNYSSELNVNALELEDSALYLCASSLARLAAYNEQFFGPGTRLTVL.

This clonotype showed up just a few times. The chain combines TRBV27 with TRBJ2-7; D tentatively reads TRBD1 or TRBD2 (5 bases each). Germline values: CDR1 MNHEY, CDR2 SMNVEV (reference sequence). V lost 0 bases to trimming and J lost 1 base, with 7 bases between them. The CDR3 contains 14 residues. This CDR3 reads CASSLSWGSYEQYF. CDR3 bases: TGTGCCAGCAGTTTATCGTGGGGGTCCTACGAGCAGTACTTC.

This chain uses TRBV11-2 with TRBJ2-5; D not certain. The germline V and J ends were trimmed by 1 base and 0 bases, with 9 bases remaining between them. The CDR3 has 15 residues. In germline, CDR1 is SGHAT, CDR2 FQNNGV. The CDR3 DNA reads as TGTGCCAGCAGCTTAGGTCGTCAGCACCAAGAGACCCAGTACTTC. Protein: CASSLGRQHQETQYF.

A word on this clonotype: The junction departs from the called germline gene at one end, perhaps through a read error. The chain couples TRBV20-1 to TRBJ2-7; 8 bases match TRBD1. The CDR3 loop spans 14 amino acids. The germline V gene has CDR1 DFQATT and CDR2 SNEGSKA (reference sequence). The CDR3 DNA follows: TGCTGTGCTAGGTGGGCACAGGGGGCCTACGAGCAGTACTTC. Translation: CCARWAQGAYEQYF.

This chain uses TRBV5-5 with TRBJ2-1; D ambiguous. The CDR3 sequence is 13 residues long. Germline CDR1 SGHKS, CDR2 YYEKEE (reference sequence). The V gene lost 2 bases and the J gene lost 8 bases, with 11 bases spanning the gap. The CDR3, as DNA: TGTGCCAGCAGCTTTTCGGATTCTGATGAGCAGTTCTTC. Protein sequence: CASSFSDSDEQFF.

Only a few counts were recorded for this clonotype. The chain is built from TRBV28 and TRBJ1-6; D is unclear. This CDR3 has 14 amino acids. Germline loops: CDR1 MDHEN, CDR2 SYDVKM. The ends were cut back, 6 bases at V and 7 bases at J, with 13 bases in the middle. CDR3 DNA sequence: TGTGCCAGCAGCCTCGCCTGGAGAAATTCACCCCTCCACTTT. It codes for CASSLAWRNSPLHF. Supplemented by reference TRBV28 and TRBJ1-6, the full variable domain reads DVKVTQSSRYLVKRTGEKVFLECVQDMDHENMFWYRQDPGLGLRLIYFSYDVKMKEKGDIPEGYSVSREKKERFSLILESASTNQTSMYLCASSLAWRNSPLHFGNGTRLTVT.

This clonotype was counted only a few times. The rearrangement uses TRBV27 and TRBJ2-1; no clear D. Trimming pared 5 bases from V and 13 bases from J, leaving 18 bases between. The CDR3 totals 13 residues. The germline V gene encodes CDR1 MNHEY and CDR2 SMNVEV (reference sequence). Written as DNA, the CDR3 is TGTGCCAGCAGTGCCTCCTACGGAAGGCGTCAGTTCTTC. This translates into CASSASYGRRQFF.

The rearrangement links TRBV20-1 to TRBJ2-1; 7 bases fit TRBD1. Germline CDR1 is DFQATT and CDR2 is SNEGSKA (reference sequence). Trimming removed 2 bases from V and 1 base from J; junction bases left unmatched: 11. The CDR3 consists of 17 residues. CDR3 in DNA: TGCAGTGCTAGAACACAGGGGTTATCAGGGTCCTACAATGAGCAGTTCTTC. Residues: CSARTQGLSGSYNEQFF.

V usage is TRBV4-3 and J usage is TRBJ2-1; D not certain. The CDR3 contains 17 residues. Germline CDR1 LGHNA, CDR2 YSLEER. Trimming left V 0 bases short and J 2 bases short, with 14 bases between. The CDR3 DNA follows: TGCGCCAGCAGCCAAGAATCGGAGAACTTCCCCTACAATGAGCAGTTCTTC. Amino acid sequence: CASSQESENFPYNEQFF.

This clonotype was found many times. The CDR3 region is CSVAWRLTDTQYF. CDR3 nucleotide sequence: TGCAGCGTTGCTTGGCGGCTCACAGATACGCAGTATTTT. The chain employs TRBV29-1 and TRBJ2-3, with no clear D. The CDR3 is made up of 13 amino acids. CDR1 is SQVTM, CDR2 ANQGSEA, per germline. Trimming pared 4 bases from V and 2 bases from J, leaving 10 bases between.

This clonotype came up many times. The CDR3 nucleotides are TGTGCCAGCAGTCCCGGGACAACGCACGAGCAGTACTTC. Residues: CASSPGTTHEQYF. This rearrangement joins TRBV28 to TRBJ2-7; D is possibly TRBD1 (6 bases). V lost 5 bases to trimming and J lost 5 bases, with 13 bases between them. Germline values: CDR1 MDHEN, CDR2 SYDVKM. The CDR3 is 13 residues long. Full variable domain (outside the CDR3, taken from reference TRBV28 and TRBJ2-7): DVKVTQSSRYLVKRTGEKVFLECVQDMDHENMFWYRQDPGLGLRLIYFSYDVKMKEKGDIPEGYSVSREKKERFSLILESASTNQTSMYLCASSPGTTHEQYFGPGTRLTVT.

A few counts support this clonotype. This chain joins TRBV6-1 and TRBJ2-1; 9 bases match TRBD2. The CDR3 has 15 amino acids. V trimming: 8 bases; J trimming: 0 bases; junction bases outside the gene matches: 5. Per germline, CDR1 MNHNS and CDR2 SASEGT. The CDR3 loop reads CASGRSGSSYNEQFF. In DNA, the CDR3 is TGTGCCAGCGGCCGTAGCGGGAGCTCCTACAATGAGCAGTTCTTC.

There are many counts of this clonotype. An end of the junction does not agree with germline; a read error may underlie this. V is TRBV27 and J is TRBJ2-3; D uncertain. The CDR3 length is 15 residues. CDR1 and CDR2 from the germline V gene are MNHEY and SMNVEV (reference sequence). CDR3 nucleotide sequence: TGCGCCAGCAGCTTGGTCCCGGCTAGCACAGATACGCAGTATTTT. Translation: CASSLVPASTDTQYF.

The chain carries TRBV27 and TRBJ2-7; a weak D match, TRBD1 (6 bases). The CDR3 is 15 residues long. In germline, CDR1 is MNHEY, CDR2 SMNVEV (reference sequence). Trimming removed 3 bases from V and 6 bases from J, with 18 bases in between. CDR3 in amino acids: CASSFRGPRSGEQYF. The CDR3 DNA reads TGTGCCAGCAGTTTCAGGGGCCCCAGGTCCGGCGAGCAGTACTTC.

This clonotype was observed at least ten times. The chain has TRBV20-1 and TRBJ1-6; D not certain. V was trimmed by 2 bases and J by 9 bases, leaving 11 bases between them. CDR1 and CDR2 (germline): DFQATT, SNEGSKA (reference sequence). The CDR3 loop spans 13 amino acids. CDR3 bases: TGCAGTGCTAGATCGTCGGAAGCTTCACCCCTCCACTTT. It yields the protein CSARSSEASPLHF.

The chain employs TRBV2 and TRBJ1-5; 7 bases map to TRBD1. V shed 7 bases, J shed 2 bases, and the junction held 2 bases outside the gene matches. The CDR3 covers 13 residues. CDR1 SNHLY and CDR2 FYNNEI come from the germline V gene. The CDR3 loop reads CASNGQGNQPQHF. CDR3 nucleotides: TGTGCCAGCAACGGACAGGGCAATCAGCCCCAGCATTTT.

The rearrangement joins TRBV20-1 to TRBJ2-7; 7 bases line up with TRBD1. Losses at the gene ends were 7 bases for V and 1 base for J; bases not matched to a gene: 4. This CDR3 has 12 residues. CDR1 and CDR2 from the germline V gene are DFQATT and SNEGSKA (reference sequence). The DNA for the CDR3 is TGCAGTGTTCGACAGGGTTCCTACGAGCAGTACTTC. Protein: CSVRQGSYEQYF.

The chain combines TRBV19 with TRBJ2-5, with 12 bases aligning to TRBD2. This CDR3 has 19 amino acids. J was trimmed by 0 bases and V by 11 bases; bases with no gene match: 19. Per the germline V gene, CDR1 is LNHDA and CDR2 is SQIVND (reference sequence). CDR3 amino acids: CASSPRPTSGRSYQETQYF. The CDR3 coding sequence is TGTGCCTCCTCCCCCCGGCCGACTAGCGGGAGATCGTACCAAGAGACCCAGTACTTC.

There are a few counts of this clonotype. The chain links TRBV9 to TRBJ2-2; a possible D gene is TRBD1 (6 bases). V lost 1 base to trimming and J lost 2 bases, with 15 bases between them. CDR1 and CDR2 (germline): SGDLS, YYNGEE. The CDR3 consists of 17 residues. CDR3 sequence reads: CASSVRTAAFNTGELFF. CDR3 bases: TGTGCCAGCAGCGTACGGACAGCTGCTTTCAACACCGGGGAGCTGTTTTTT.

The chain couples TRBV6-2 or TRBV6-3 to TRBJ2-4; no definite D call. The CDR3 is made up of 12 amino acids. Germline CDR1 MNHEY, CDR2 SVGEGT. Trimming left V 6 bases short and J 3 bases short, with 6 bases between. CDR3 sequence: CASRASKNIQYF. The CDR3 bases are TGTGCCAGCAGGGCCAGCAAAAACATTCAGTACTTC.